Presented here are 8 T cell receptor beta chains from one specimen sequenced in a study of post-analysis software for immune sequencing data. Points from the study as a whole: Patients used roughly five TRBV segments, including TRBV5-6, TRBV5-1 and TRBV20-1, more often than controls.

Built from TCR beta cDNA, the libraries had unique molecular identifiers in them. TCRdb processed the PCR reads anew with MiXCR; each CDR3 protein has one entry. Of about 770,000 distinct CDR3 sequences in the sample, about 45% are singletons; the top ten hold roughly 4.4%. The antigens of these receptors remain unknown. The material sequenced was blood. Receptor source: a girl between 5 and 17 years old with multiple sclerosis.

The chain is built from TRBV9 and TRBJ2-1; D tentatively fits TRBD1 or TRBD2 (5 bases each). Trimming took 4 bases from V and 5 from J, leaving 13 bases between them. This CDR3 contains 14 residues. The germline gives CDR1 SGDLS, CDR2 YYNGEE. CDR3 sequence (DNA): TGTGCCAGCAGCCCGGGACCGGTAAACAATGAGCAGTTCTTC. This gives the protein CASSPGPVNNEQFF.

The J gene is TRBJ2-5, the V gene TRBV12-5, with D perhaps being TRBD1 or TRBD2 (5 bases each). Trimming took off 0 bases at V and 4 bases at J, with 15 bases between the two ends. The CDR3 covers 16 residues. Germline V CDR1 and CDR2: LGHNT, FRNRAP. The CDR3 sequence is CASGLVQVGPPETQYF. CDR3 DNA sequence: TGTGCTAGTGGTTTGGTACAGGTGGGACCCCCAGAGACCCAGTACTTC.

CDR3 nucleotides: TGTGCCAGCAGTGTGCACTATCGGGACTACCACCACGAGCAGTACTTC. Residues: CASSVHYRDYHHEQYF. The rearrangement links TRBV12-3 or TRBV12-4 to TRBJ2-4; 7 bases are shared with TRBD2. The J call may be in error: the DNA end matches TRBJ2-7 better. The CDR3 has 16 amino acids.

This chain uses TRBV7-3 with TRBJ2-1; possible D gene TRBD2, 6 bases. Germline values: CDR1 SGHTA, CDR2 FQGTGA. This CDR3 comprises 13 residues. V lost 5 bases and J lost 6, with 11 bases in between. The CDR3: CASSRDFPNEQFF. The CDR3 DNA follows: TGTGCCAGCAGCCGGGACTTCCCCAATGAGCAGTTCTTC.

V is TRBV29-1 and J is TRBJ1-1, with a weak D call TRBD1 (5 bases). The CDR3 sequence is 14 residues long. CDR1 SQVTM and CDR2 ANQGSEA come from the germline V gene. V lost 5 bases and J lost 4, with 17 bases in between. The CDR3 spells CSVLILGVVTEAFF. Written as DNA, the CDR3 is TGCAGCGTTTTGATCCTGGGGGTGGTCACTGAAGCTTTCTTT. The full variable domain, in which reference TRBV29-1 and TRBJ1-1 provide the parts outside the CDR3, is SAVISQKPSRDICQRGTSLTIQCQVDSQVTMMFWYRQQPGQSLTLIATANQGSEATYESGFVIDKFPISRPNLTFSTLTVSNMSPEDSSIYLCSVLILGVVTEAFFGQGTRLTVV.

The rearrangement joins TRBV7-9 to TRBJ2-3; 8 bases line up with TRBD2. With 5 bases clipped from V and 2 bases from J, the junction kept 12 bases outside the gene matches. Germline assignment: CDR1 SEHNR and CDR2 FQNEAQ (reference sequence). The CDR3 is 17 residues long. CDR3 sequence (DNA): TGTGCCAGCAGCAGCGGACGGGAGGGCCGCGACACAGATACGCAGTATTTT. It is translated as CASSSGREGRDTDTQYF.

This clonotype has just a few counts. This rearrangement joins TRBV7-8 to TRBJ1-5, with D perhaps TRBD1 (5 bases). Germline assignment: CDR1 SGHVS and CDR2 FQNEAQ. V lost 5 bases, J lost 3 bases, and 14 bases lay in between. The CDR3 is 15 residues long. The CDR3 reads CASSPIGTLNQPQHF. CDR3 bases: TGTGCCAGCAGCCCTATCGGGACCCTCAATCAGCCCCAGCATTTT.

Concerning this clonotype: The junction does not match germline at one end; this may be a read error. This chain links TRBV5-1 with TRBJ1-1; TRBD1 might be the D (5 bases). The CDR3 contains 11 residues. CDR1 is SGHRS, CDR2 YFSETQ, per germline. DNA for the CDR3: TGCACCAGCAGCTTAGGACATTGGGCTTTCTTT. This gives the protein CTSSLGHWAFF.